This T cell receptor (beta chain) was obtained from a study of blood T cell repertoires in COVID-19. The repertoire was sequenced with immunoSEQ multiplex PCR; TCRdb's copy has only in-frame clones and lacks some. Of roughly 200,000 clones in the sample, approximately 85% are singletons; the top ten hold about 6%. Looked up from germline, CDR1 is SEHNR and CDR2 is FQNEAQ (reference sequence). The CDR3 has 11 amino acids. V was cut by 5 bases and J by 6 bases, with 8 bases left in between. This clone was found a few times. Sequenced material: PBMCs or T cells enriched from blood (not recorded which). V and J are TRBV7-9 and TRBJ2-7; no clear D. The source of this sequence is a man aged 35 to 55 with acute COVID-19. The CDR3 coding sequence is TGTGCCAGCAGCCTAATAAGCGAGCAGTACTTC. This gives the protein CASSLISEQYF.